These T cell receptor beta chains were read from a single sample in a study of shared clonotypes between healthy human individuals. Here immunoSEQ multiplex PCR was the method, and the copy in TCRdb shows in-frame clones only, minus some. The sample consists of about 1 million clones, roughly 80% of them appearing once. What was sequenced was memory CD4+ T cells sorted from blood. The receptors were gathered from a man aged 18 to 30 in good health. The CDR3 runs from the conserved cysteine through the conserved F or W. A D gene is named only where the DNA matches it firmly. The size of a clone is reported for some rows only, either as once, few or many, or as a class for expanded clones.

>TRBV21-1|-|TRBJ1-5|-
TGTGCCAGCAGCGGGGGGACAGTCTACAATCAGCCCCAGCATTTT
CASSGGTVYNQPQHF
>TRBV5-6|-|TRBJ1-5|once
TGTGCCAGCAGTGCCCTAGGAGGAGGCAATCAGCCCCAGCATTTT
CASSALGGGNQPQHF
>TRBV5-1|TRBD1|TRBJ1-2|-
TGCGCCAGCAGCTTGGTAGCAGGGGGCGACTATGGCTACACCTTC
CASSLVAGGDYGYTF
>TRBV2|-|TRBJ1-5|-
TGTGCCAGCAGTGAGGGAGCCTCTAGTTATCAGCCCCAGCATTTT
CASSEGASSYQPQHF
>TRBV30|-|TRBJ2-5|-
TGTGCCTGGAGTGTGTTGGAGGGTCAGGCCCAGTACTTC
CAWSVLEGQAQYF
>TRBV5-6|-|TRBJ1-4|-
TGTGCCAGCAGCGCAACCCCCGGGGCTATGGGTGAAAAACTGTTTTTT
CASSATPGAMGEKLFF
>TRBV27|TRBD1|TRBJ1-3|many
TGTGCCAGCAGTCTAACAGGGGTGCTGTCTGGAAACACCATATATTTT
CASSLTGVLSGNTIYF
>TRBV13|TRBD2|TRBJ2-5|-
TGTGCCAGCAGCACCGCCGGGACTAGCGGGGGGGCCGGAGAGACCCAGTACTTC
CASSTAGTSGGAGETQYF
>TRBV19|-|TRBJ1-1|-
TGTGCCAGTAGTATGCAGGAGAACACTGAAGCTTTCTTT
CASSMQENTEAFF
>TRBV28|-|TRBJ1-2|few
TGTGCCAGCAGTTTAACGGCTCGGGTATTGGGCTACACCTTC
CASSLTARVLGYTF
>TRBV15|-|TRBJ1-1|-
TGTGCCACCAGCGGACAGCCGGGCACTGAAGCTTTCTTT
CATSGQPGTEAFF
>TRBV7-9|TRBD1|TRBJ2-7|-
TGTGCCAGCAGCCCCCGACAGGGAGACGAGCAGTACTTC
CASSPRQGDEQYF
>TRBV6-6|-|TRBJ2-2|-
TGTGCCAGCAGACCTCGGGTTGGGGAGCTGTTTTTT
CASRPRVGELFF
>TRBV28|-|TRBJ1-5|-
TGTGCCAGCAGGTACACGGGCAATCAGCCCCAGCATTTT
CASRYTGNQPQHF
>TRBV5-8|TRBD1|TRBJ2-7|-
TGTGCCAGCAGCTGGGGGACAGGGGCCAGCGGAAGGTCCTACGAGCAGTACTTC
CASSWGTGASGRSYEQYF
>TRBV19|-|TRBJ2-3|-
TGTGCCAGTACCTATCGGGGCAGTAGCACAGATACGCAGTATTTT
CASTYRGSSTDTQYF
>TRBV6-1|TRBD2|TRBJ2-2|-
TGTGCCAGCAGGGGCCTAGCGGGGGCCGGGGAGCTGTTTTTT
CASRGLAGAGELFF
>TRBV11-2|-|TRBJ2-7|-
TGTGCCAGCAGCTGGACCGGGGGACAAAATATTTACGAGCAGTACTTC
CASSWTGGQNIYEQYF
>TRBV11-2|-|TRBJ2-1|-
TGTGCCAGCAGCTTCGATAGCTCCTACAATGAGCAGTTCTTC
CASSFDSSYNEQFF
>TRBV6-5|-|TRBJ2-2|-
TGTGCCAGCAGTTACGTGGCAGTCAGTACCGGGGAGCTGTTTTTT
CASSYVAVSTGELFF
>TRBV6-5|-|TRBJ1-6|-
TGTGCCAGCAGTGTCCTCCGACCCGGGGCACCCCTCCACTTT
CASSVLRPGAPLHF
>TRBV27|-|TRBJ2-6|-
TGTGCCAGCAGATCAGACACGGCCAACGTCCTGACTTTC
CASRSDTANVLTF
>TRBV10-3|-|TRBJ2-3|many
TGTGCCATCAATACTCAGGGGACAGATACGCAGTATTTT
CAINTQGTDTQYF
>TRBV30|-|TRBJ2-1|-
TGTGCCTGGAGTCCAACGGCCTATGCCTACAATGAGCAGTTCTTC
CAWSPTAYAYNEQFF
>TRBV2|-|TRBJ1-1|few
TGTGCCAGCAGAGCCGACACGAACACTGAAGCTTTCTTT
CASRADTNTEAFF
>TRBV6-6|-|TRBJ1-2|-
TGTGCCAGCAGGCATGATGGCTACACCTTC
CASRHDGYTF
>TRBV6-5|-|TRBJ2-7|few
TGTGCCAGCAGCCGAGTGGAGGCCCTAGCGCAGTACTTC
CASSRVEALAQYF
>TRBV5-4|-|TRBJ1-6|-
TGTGCCAGCAGCTTGCTGAGTATCTCACCCCTCCACTTT
CASSLLSISPLHF
>TRBV5-6|-|TRBJ2-2|few
TGTGCCAGCAGCTTGTTACTAGGGGTGGGGAACACCGGGGAGCTGTTTTTT
CASSLLLGVGNTGELFF
>TRBV5-1|-|TRBJ2-2|few
TGCGCCAGCAGCTCCGGGACTCAGAACACCGGGGAGCTGTTTTTT
CASSSGTQNTGELFF
>TRBV7-2|TRBD1|TRBJ2-7|-
TGTGCCAGCAGCTTAGAAGAGGGGGCAGTCTACGAGCAGTACTTC
CASSLEEGAVYEQYF
>TRBV19|-|TRBJ2-5|few
TGTGCCAGTAGTGGCCTTCAGGAGACCCAGTACTTC
CASSGLQETQYF
>TRBV30|-|TRBJ2-5|-
TGTGCCTGGAGTCTACTTCAAGAGACCCAGTACTTC
CAWSLLQETQYF
>TRBV6-1|-|TRBJ2-2|-
TGTGCCAGCAGCAAGCCACCCACCGGGGAGCTGTTTTTT
CASSKPPTGELFF
>TRBV29-1|TRBD2|TRBJ2-3|-
TGCAGCGTTGAACGGGGGGCAGATACGCAGTATTTT
CSVERGADTQYF
>TRBV5-1|-|TRBJ2-2|few
TGCGCCAGCAGCTTGTCCGGCCCGGGGGAGCTGTTTTTT
CASSLSGPGELFF